Listed below are T cell receptor beta chains from one sample, sequenced in a study of T cell changes during pregnancy in multiple sclerosis. TCRdb's table, derived via immunoSEQ multiplex PCR, lists solely in-frame clones and lacks some. Found here are 37,000 or so clones, 80% to 90% of them singletons; the top ten hold 0.51%. The sequencing here drew on CD4+ T cells from peripheral blood mononuclear cells, taken in the first trimester of pregnancy. The receptors were gathered from a female donor with multiple sclerosis, enrolled in a pregnancy study. The CDR3 runs from the conserved cysteine through the conserved F or W. Not all rows give a size; the values are once, few, many and, for expanded clones, a class.

clone_size,v_call,cdr3_length,cdr3_aa
once,TRBV5-4,15,CASSPGQGHPYEQYF
NA,TRBV6-5,14,CANYRGVSGNTIYF
NA,TRBV11-2,16,CASSLDATGSGTEAFF
NA,TRBV7-9,15,CASSWSSRGGETQYF
once,TRBV19,13,CASSSTGGGELFF
NA,TRBV4-3,17,CASSQDATTGGNYGYTF
NA,TRBV11-3,16,CASSPGTSGSTGELFF
NA,TRBV30,19,CAWSVGLLFRKRSNQPQHF
NA,TRBV7-2,13,CASSLKTGIGYTF
NA,TRBV27,15,CASSLESAVGEKLFF
NA,TRBV7-6,15,CASGPAGGPEETQYF
once,TRBV7-2,16,CASSGLAGVVGETQYF
NA,TRBV20-1,11,CSASREGGYTF
NA,TRBV10-3,14,CAIRTGQGNAEAFF
NA,TRBV2,14,CASISNNPRGEAFF
NA,TRBV2,14,CASSEGTDNEKLFF
NA,TRBV27,15,CASSFSGTVSYEQYF
NA,TRBV14,12,CASRQWTDTIYF
NA,TRBV7-2,16,CASRPGGKRDTGELFF
NA,TRBV5-1,16,CASSPSRTGMNTEAFF
NA,TRBV30,16,CAWSAGLAGLPNEQFF
NA,TRBV19,15,CASSREGDSNQPQHF
NA,TRBV7-2,15,CASRPAGEVHTEAFF
NA,TRBV9,15,CASSPEAQRGNIQYF
NA,TRBV19,16,CASSVATALEAYEQYF
NA,TRBV7-2,15,CASSRWLGQGNTIYF
few,TRBV7-2,15,CASSLGAGIQYGYTF
NA,TRBV30,11,CAWSYQGIQYF
NA,TRBV2,15,CASSEVWAGNTEAFF
few,TRBV4-1,18,CASSQVDMGISSYNEQFF
NA,TRBV6-5,15,CASSNSWTSTDTQYF
NA,TRBV5-1,15,CASSEGQLIGSPLHF
NA,TRBV7-2,15,CASSLLLAGTNEQFF